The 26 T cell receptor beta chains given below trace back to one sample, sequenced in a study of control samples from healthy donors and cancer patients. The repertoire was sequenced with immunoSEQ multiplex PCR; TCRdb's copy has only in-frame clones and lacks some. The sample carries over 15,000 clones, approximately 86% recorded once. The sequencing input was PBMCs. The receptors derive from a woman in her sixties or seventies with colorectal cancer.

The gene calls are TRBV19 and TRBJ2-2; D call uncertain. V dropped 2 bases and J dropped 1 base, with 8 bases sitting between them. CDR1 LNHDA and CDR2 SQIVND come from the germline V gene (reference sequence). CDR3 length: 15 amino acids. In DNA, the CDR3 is TGTGCCAGTAGTATATGGTCAGGGAACACCGGGGAGCTGTTTTTT. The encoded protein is CASSIWSGNTGELFF.

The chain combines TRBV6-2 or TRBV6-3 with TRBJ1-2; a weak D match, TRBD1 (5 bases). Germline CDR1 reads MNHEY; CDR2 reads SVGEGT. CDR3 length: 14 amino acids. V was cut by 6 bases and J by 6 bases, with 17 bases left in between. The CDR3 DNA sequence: TGTGCCAGCAGGCCTTTTCGGGACTCCAATGGCTACACCTTC. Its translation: CASRPFRDSNGYTF.

CDR3 coding DNA: TGTGCCAGCAGCCAAGATAGGGACAGGGCGAATTCACCCCTCCACTTT. Translated, it gives CASSQDRDRANSPLHF. V and J are TRBV4-2 and TRBJ1-6, with TRBD1 identical over 9 bases. CDR3 length equals 16 residues. Looked up from germline, CDR1 is LGHNA and CDR2 is YNFKEQ. V lost 0 bases to trimming and J lost 7 bases; unmatched junction nucleotides: 4.

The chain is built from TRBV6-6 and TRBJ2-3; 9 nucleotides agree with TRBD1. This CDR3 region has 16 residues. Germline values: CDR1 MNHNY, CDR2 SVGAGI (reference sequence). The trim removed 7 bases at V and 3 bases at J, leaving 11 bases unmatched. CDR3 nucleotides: TGTGCCAGCACCTTACTCGGACAGGGGCTGACAGATACGCAGTATTTT. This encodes CASTLLGQGLTDTQYF.

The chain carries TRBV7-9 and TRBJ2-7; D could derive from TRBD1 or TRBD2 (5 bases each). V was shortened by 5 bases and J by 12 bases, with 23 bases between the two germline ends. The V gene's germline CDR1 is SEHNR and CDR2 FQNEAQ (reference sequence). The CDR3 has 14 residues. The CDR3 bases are TGTGCCAGCAGCCCCATTCGAGGGACCCCCATCCTGTACTTC. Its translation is CASSPIRGTPILYF. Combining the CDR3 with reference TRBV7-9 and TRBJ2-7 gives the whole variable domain DTGVSQNPRHKITKRGQNVTFRCDPISEHNRLYWYRQTLGQGPEFLTYFQNEAQLEKSRLLSDRFSAERPKGSFSTLEIQRTEQGDSAMYLCASSPIRGTPILYFGPGTRLTVT.

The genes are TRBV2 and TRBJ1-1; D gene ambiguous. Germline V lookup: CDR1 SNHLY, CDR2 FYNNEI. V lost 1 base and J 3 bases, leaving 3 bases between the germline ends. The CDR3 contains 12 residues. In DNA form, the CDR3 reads TGTGCCAGCAGTGAAGGATACACTGAAGCTTTCTTT. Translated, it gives CASSEGYTEAFF.

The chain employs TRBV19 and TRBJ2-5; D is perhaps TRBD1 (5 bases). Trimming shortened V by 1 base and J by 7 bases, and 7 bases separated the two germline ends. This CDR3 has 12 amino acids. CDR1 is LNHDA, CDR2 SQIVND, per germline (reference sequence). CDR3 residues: CASSIVRGTQYF. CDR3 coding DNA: TGTGCCAGTAGTATAGTAAGGGGGACCCAGTACTTC. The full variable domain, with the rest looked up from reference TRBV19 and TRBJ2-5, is DGGITQSPKYLFRKEGQNVTLSCEQNLNHDAMYWYRQDPGQGLRLIYYSQIVNDFQKGDIAEGYSVSREKKESFPLTVTSAQKNPTAFYLCASSIVRGTQYFGPGTRLLVL.

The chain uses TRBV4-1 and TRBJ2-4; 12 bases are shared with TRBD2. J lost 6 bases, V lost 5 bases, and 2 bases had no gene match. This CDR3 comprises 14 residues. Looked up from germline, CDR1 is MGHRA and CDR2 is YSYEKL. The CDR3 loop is CASSWGLAGNIQYF. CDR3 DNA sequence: TGCGCCAGCAGCTGGGGACTAGCGGGAAACATTCAGTACTTC.

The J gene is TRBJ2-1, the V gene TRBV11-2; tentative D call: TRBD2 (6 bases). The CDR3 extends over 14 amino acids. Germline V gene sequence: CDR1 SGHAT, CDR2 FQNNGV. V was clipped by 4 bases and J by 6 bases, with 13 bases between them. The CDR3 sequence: CASSSGLPTNEQFF. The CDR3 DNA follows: TGTGCCAGCAGCTCCGGACTACCTACCAATGAGCAGTTCTTC.

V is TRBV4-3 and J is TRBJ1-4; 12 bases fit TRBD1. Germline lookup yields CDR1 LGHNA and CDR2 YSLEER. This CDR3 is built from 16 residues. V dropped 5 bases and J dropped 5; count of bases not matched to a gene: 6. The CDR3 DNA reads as TGCGCCAGCAGCTTAACGGGACAGGGGGCCAATGAAAAACTGTTTTTT. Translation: CASSLTGQGANEKLFF.

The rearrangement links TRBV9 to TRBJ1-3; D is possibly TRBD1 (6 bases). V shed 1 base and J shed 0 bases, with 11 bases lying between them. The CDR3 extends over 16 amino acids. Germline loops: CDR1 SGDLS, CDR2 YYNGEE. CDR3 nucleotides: TGTGCCAGCAGCGTAACCGGACAGTCCTCTGGAAACACCATATATTTT. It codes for CASSVTGQSSGNTIYF. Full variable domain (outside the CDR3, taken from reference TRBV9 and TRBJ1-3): DSGVTQTPKHLITATGQRVTLRCSPRSGDLSVYWYQQSLDQGLQFLIQYYNGEERAKGNILERFSAQQFPDLHSELNLSSLELGDSALYFCASSVTGQSSGNTIYFGEGSWLTVV.

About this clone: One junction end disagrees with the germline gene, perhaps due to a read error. CDR3 region: CASSLERTGELFF. The CDR3 DNA reads TGTGCTAGCAGCTTAGAACGAACCGGGGAGCTGTTTTTT. The chain uses TRBV7-7 and TRBJ2-2; D is ambiguous. This CDR3 spans 13 amino acids. Germline V gives CDR1 SSHAT, CDR2 FNYEAQ (reference sequence).

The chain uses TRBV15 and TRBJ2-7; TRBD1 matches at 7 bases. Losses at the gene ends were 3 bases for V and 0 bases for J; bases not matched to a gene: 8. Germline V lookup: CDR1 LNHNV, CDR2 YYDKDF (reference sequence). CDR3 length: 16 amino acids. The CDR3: CATSSQTGFSSYEQYF. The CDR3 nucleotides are TGTGCCACCAGCAGTCAGACAGGGTTTAGCTCCTACGAGCAGTACTTC.

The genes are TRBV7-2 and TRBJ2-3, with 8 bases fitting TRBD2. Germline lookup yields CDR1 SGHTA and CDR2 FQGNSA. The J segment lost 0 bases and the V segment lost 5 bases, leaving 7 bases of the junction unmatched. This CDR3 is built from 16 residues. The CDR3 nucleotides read TGTGCCAGCAGCCCTTTGACGGGGGGGAGCACAGATACGCAGTATTTT. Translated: CASSPLTGGSTDTQYF.

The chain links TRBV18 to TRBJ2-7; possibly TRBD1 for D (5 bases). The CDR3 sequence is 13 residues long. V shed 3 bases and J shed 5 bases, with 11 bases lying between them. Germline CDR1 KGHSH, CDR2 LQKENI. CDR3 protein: CASSPPRVDEQYF. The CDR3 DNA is TGTGCCAGCTCACCTCCCAGGGTGGACGAGCAGTACTTC.

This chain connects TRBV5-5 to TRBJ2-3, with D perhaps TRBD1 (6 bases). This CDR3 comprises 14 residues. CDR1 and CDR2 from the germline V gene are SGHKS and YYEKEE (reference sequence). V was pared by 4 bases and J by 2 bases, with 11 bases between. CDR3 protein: CASSPTGNTDTQYF. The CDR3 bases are TGTGCCAGCAGCCCCACAGGGAACACAGATACGCAGTATTTT.

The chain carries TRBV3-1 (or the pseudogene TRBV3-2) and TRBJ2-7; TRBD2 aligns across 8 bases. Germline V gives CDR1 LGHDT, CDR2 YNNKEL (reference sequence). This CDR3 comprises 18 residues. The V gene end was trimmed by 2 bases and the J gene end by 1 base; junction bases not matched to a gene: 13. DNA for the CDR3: TGTGCCAGCAGCCAATTGAGCGGGAGTAGGGCCCCGTCCTACGAGCAGTACTTC. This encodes CASSQLSGSRAPSYEQYF.

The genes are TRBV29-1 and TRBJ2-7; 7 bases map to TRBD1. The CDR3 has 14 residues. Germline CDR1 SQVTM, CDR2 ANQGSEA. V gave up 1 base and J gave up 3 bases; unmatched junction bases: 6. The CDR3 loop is CSVEVTAGGYEQYF. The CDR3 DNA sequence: TGCAGCGTTGAAGTAACGGCAGGGGGCTACGAGCAGTACTTC.

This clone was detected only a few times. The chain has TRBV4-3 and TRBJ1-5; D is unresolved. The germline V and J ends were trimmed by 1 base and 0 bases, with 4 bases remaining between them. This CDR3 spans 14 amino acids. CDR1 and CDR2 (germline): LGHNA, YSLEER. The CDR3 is CASSQASSNQPQHF. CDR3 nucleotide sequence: TGCGCCAGCAGCCAAGCCAGTAGCAATCAGCCCCAGCATTTT.

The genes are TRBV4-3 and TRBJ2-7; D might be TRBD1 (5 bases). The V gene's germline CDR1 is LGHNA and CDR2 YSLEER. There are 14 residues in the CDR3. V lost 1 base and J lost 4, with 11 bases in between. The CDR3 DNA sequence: TGCGCCAGCAGCCAAGGAAGGGGTACGTACGAGCAGTACTTC. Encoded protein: CASSQGRGTYEQYF.

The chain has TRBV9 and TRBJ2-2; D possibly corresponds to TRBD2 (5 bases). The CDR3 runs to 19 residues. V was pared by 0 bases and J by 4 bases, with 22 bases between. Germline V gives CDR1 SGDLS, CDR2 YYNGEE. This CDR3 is CASSVATGGPGRFTGELFF. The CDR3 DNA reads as TGTGCCAGCAGCGTAGCTACGGGCGGGCCTGGACGGTTCACCGGGGAGCTGTTTTTT.

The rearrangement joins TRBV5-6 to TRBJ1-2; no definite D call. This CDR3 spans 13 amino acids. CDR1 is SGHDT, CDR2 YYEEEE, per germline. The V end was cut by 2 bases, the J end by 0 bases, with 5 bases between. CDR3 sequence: CASSLKTNYGYTF. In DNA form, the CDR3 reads TGTGCCAGCAGCTTAAAGACTAACTATGGCTACACCTTC.

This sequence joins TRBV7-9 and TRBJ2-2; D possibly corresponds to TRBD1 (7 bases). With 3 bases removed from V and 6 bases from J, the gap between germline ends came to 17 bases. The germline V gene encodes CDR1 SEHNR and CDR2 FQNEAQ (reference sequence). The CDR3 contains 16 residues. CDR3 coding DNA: TGTGCCAGCAGCTTTATCGGAGGGGGCGCATCCGGGGAGCTGTTTTTT. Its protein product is CASSFIGGGASGELFF.

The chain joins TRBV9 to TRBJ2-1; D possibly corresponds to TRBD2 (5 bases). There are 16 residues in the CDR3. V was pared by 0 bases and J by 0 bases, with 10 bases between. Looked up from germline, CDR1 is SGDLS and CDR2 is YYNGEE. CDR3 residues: CASSVGPGFSYNEQFF. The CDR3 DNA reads TGTGCCAGCAGCGTAGGTCCGGGATTCTCCTACAATGAGCAGTTCTTC.

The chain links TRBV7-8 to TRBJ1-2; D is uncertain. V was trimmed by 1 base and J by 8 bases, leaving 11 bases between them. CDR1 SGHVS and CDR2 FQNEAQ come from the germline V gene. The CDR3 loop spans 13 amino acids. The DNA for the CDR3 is TGTGCCAGCAGCTTAGGGACGGCCGGGGGCTACACCTTC. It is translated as CASSLGTAGGYTF.

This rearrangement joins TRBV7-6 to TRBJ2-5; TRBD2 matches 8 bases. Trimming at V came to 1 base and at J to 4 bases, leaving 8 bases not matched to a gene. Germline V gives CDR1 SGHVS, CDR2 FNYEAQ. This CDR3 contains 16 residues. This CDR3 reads CASSLVTSGVGETQYF. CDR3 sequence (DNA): TGTGCCAGCAGCTTAGTAACTAGCGGCGTCGGAGAGACCCAGTACTTC.